The TCR beta chain described here comes from a study of blood T cells in healthy people across ages. Turning to the study itself: The capture of about one barcoded beta molecule per two T cells was achieved by template switching.

With a J-beta primer mix and a sample-barcoded 5' primer, a second PCR ran roughly 6 to 11 cycles. Each TCR beta cDNA got a 12-nucleotide random molecular identifier. TCRdb recomputed calls from the 5' RACE reads with MiXCR, one row per CDR3 protein. This sample has about 570,000 distinct CDR3 sequences; 27% occur once, and the top ten carry roughly 18%. Note on this clonotype: One junction end disagrees with the germline gene, perhaps due to a read error.

The sequenced sample consisted of blood. The source of this sequence is a woman in her 70s in good health.

The CDR3 DNA sequence: TGCGCCAGCAGCGAAGGGGTCACAGACACGCAGTATTTT. Amino acids: CASSEGVTDTQYF. The chain joins TRBV4-1 to TRBJ2-3; D is possibly TRBD1 (5 bases). CDR1 MGHRA and CDR2 YSYEKL come from the germline V gene. The CDR3 contains 13 residues.